This T cell receptor (beta chain) was sequenced for a study of T-cell memory formation after mild COVID-19. Study summary: There were largely donor-specific TCR clusters. Overall study findings and caveats: The main location of contracting CD4+ clones was CM and EM, and that of contracting CD8+ clones was EMRA.

The germline V gene encodes CDR1 SGHRS and CDR2 YFSETQ. V was cut by 2 bases and J by 0 bases, with 8 bases left in between. This CDR3 comprises 14 residues. This clonotype was seen more than once but under ten times. What it recognizes is unknown. From the 5' RACE reads, TCRdb called clonotypes with MiXCR, one entry per CDR3 protein. The sample carries approximately 290,000 distinct CDR3 sequences, just under 20% recorded once. The chain recombines TRBV5-1 with TRBJ2-5, with D possibly TRBD1 on 5 matching bases. The sample consisted of PBMCs or a T cell subset sorted from them (not recorded which). This receptor was identified in a man younger than 30 who had mild COVID-19 (a few samples of this study predate the infection). Cell type and time point are not known. CDR3 sequence (DNA): TGCGCCAGCAGCTTCTCAGGGTACCAAGAGACCCAGTACTTC. This sequence encodes CASSFSGYQETQYF.